This T cell receptor beta chain was profiled in a study of T cells in Graves' hyperthyroidism and ophthalmopathy. There were TCR beta CDR3 regions amplified from RNA transcripts. The primer set for the first-round RT-PCR of the TCR CDR3 was HTBI. MiXCR was run by TCRdb on the multiplex PCR reads, yielding one entry per CDR3 protein. The sample contains about 420,000 distinct CDR3 sequences, around 16% of which appear only once. Exclusion criteria comprised uncontrolled infection, other autoimmune disease, pregnancy or lactation. This clonotype was found many times. Its antigen is not identified. The germline V gene encodes CDR1 SGHKS and CDR2 YYEKEE (reference sequence). V lost 1 base to trimming and J lost 0 bases, with 11 bases between them. The CDR3 has 15 amino acids. Study observations and caveats: The model forecast ophthalmopathy, anticipating it by a median around 6.5 months before onset. Stable hyperthyroidism was separated from ophthalmopathy by a model based on 13 V-J features. In the blood, most expanded thyroid clonotypes above 0.001 appeared as well.

Sample: blood. The sequence was obtained from a woman in her late teens or twenties with Graves' hyperthyroidism. The V gene is TRBV5-5, the J gene TRBJ2-7; a weak D match, TRBD2 (6 bases). CDR3: CASSLIAGSSYEQYF. CDR3 DNA: TGTGCCAGCAGCTTGATCGCGGGGTCCTCCTACGAGCAGTACTTC.